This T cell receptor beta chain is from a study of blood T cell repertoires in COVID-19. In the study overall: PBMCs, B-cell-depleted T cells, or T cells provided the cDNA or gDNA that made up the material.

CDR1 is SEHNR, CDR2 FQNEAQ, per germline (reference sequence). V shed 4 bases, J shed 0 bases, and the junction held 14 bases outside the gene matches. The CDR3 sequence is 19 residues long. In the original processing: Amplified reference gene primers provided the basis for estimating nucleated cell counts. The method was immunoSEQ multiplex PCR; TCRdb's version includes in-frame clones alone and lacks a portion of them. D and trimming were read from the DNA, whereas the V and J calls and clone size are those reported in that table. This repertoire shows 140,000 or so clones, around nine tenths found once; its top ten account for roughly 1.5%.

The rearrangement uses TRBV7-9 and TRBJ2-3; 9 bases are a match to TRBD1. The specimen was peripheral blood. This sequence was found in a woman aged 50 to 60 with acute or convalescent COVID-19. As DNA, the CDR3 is TGTGCCAGCAGCTCCGAGGTAGGGACAGGGTCAACTAGCACAGATACGCAGTATTTT. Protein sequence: CASSSEVGTGSTSTDTQYF. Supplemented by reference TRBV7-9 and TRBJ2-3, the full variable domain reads DTGVSQNPRHKITKRGQNVTFRCDPISEHNRLYWYRQTLGQGPEFLTYFQNEAQLEKSRLLSDRFSAERPKGSFSTLEIQRTEQGDSAMYLCASSSEVGTGSTSTDTQYFGPGTRLTVL.